Each of the 24 T cell receptor beta chains below was sequenced from the same sample in a study of identical twins. In TCRdb, the 5' RACE reads were re-called with MiXCR into one record per CDR3 protein. The sample lists under 300,000 distinct CDR3 sequences, over 13% occurring once. The specimen sequenced was memory (CD45RO+) T cells sorted from blood. The source is a woman in her late teens or twenties in good health.

This sequence joins TRBV4-2 and TRBJ1-2, with D possibly being TRBD1 (6 bases). This CDR3 contains 15 residues. V lost 0 bases to trimming and J lost 5 bases, with 13 bases between them. The germline gives CDR1 LGHNA, CDR2 YNFKEQ. In DNA, the CDR3 is TGTGCCAGCAGCCAAGACTTTACAGGGTCTTATGGCTACACCTTC. It encodes CASSQDFTGSYGYTF.

The chain uses TRBV9 and TRBJ2-1, with D hard to call. The CDR3 sequence is 15 residues long. The V gene lost 4 bases and the J gene lost 3 bases, with 14 bases spanning the gap. Germline CDR1 SGDLS, CDR2 YYNGEE. CDR3 protein: CASSLGRFGYNEQFF. The DNA of the CDR3 is TGTGCCAGCAGCCTAGGACGTTTTGGCTACAATGAGCAGTTCTTC. Looking up the rest from reference TRBV9 and TRBJ2-1 gives the full variable domain: DSGVTQTPKHLITATGQRVTLRCSPRSGDLSVYWYQQSLDQGLQFLIQYYNGEERAKGNILERFSAQQFPDLHSELNLSSLELGDSALYFCASSLGRFGYNEQFFGPGTRLTVL.

The rearrangement joins TRBV27 to TRBJ2-2, with no clear D. Germline loops: CDR1 MNHEY, CDR2 SMNVEV (reference sequence). The CDR3 runs to 15 residues. V lost 6 bases and J 5 bases, leaving 16 bases between the germline ends. CDR3 sequence (DNA): TGTGCCAGCAGCATCCGCTCCAGAATGACCGGGGAGCTGTTTTTT. Translation gives CASSIRSRMTGELFF.

CDR3 nucleotides: TGTGCCACCAGCAGAGCGAGCTCCTACGAGCAGTACTTC. It is translated as CATSRASSYEQYF. The J gene is TRBJ2-7, the V gene TRBV15; the D is unclear. Germline CDR1 and CDR2: LNHNV and YYDKDF (reference sequence). V lost 1 base, J lost 0 bases, and 4 bases lay in between. CDR3 size: 13 residues.

This rearrangement joins TRBV5-1 to TRBJ2-2; the D gene is possibly TRBD1 (7 bases). CDR3 length equals 14 residues. Trimming cost V 3 bases and J 6 bases, with 12 bases left between them. Looked up from germline, CDR1 is SGHRS and CDR2 is YFSETQ. CDR3 residues: CASSSGQRAGELFF. The CDR3 DNA is TGCGCCAGCAGCTCGGGACAGCGGGCCGGGGAGCTGTTTTTT.

V gene TRBV21-1 combines with J gene TRBJ2-7; the table calls TRBD2, which could not be checked here. TRBV21-1 is a recognized pseudogene. This CDR3 is 17 amino acids long. The CDR3 here is CASSKIGPLAGGPEQYF. The CDR3 bases are TGTGCCAGCAGCAAGATAGGACCTCTGGCGGGAGGGCCCGAGCAGTACTTC.

This clonotype was seen repeatedly, ten times or more. The J gene is TRBJ2-1, the V gene TRBV20-1; TRBD1 might be the D (6 bases). This CDR3 spans 12 amino acids. V gave up 2 bases and J gave up 7 bases, with 9 bases separating them. CDR1 and CDR2 from the germline V gene are DFQATT and SNEGSKA (reference sequence). The CDR3 region has the DNA TGCAGTGCTAGACGCAGGGGAAATGAGCAGTTCTTC. Protein product: CSARRRGNEQFF.

In this sample, this clonotype turned up many times. The J gene is TRBJ1-5, the V gene TRBV20-1, with a possible D match to TRBD1 (5 bases). This CDR3 is built from 14 residues. CDR1 and CDR2 from the germline V gene are DFQATT and SNEGSKA (reference sequence). Trimming stripped 2 bases from V and 7 bases from J, with 15 bases between. CDR3 nucleotides: TGCAGTGCTAGATCCCCTGGGGGAGGGCAGCCCCAGCATTTT. It is translated as CSARSPGGGQPQHF.

The chain couples TRBV5-1 to TRBJ1-1; D gene unclear. From germline, CDR1 is SGHRS and CDR2 YFSETQ. V was clipped by 5 bases and J by 0 bases, with 11 bases between them. The CDR3 is 14 residues long. CDR3 DNA: TGCGCCAGCAGAGACCACAGACTGAACACTGAAGCTTTCTTT. It translates to CASRDHRLNTEAFF.

The rearrangement joins TRBV19 to TRBJ2-1, with D unclear. This CDR3 has 13 amino acids. The V end lost 5 bases, the J end lost 5 bases, and 10 bases lay between the germline ends. Per the germline V gene, CDR1 is LNHDA and CDR2 is SQIVND (reference sequence). The CDR3 sequence: CASSYGRDNEQFF. CDR3 sequence (DNA): TGTGCCAGTAGTTACGGACGGGACAATGAGCAGTTCTTC.

The genes are TRBV10-3 and TRBJ2-6, with a tentative D call TRBD2 (6 bases). Germline CDR1 ENHRY, CDR2 SYGVKD. This CDR3 has 15 residues. Trimming took off 2 bases at V and 4 bases at J, with 9 bases between the two ends. The CDR3 DNA follows: TGTGCCATCAGTGAGGGGGGGAGCGGGGCCAACGTCCTGACTTTC. Its translation: CAISEGGSGANVLTF.

This clonotype was seen a handful of times. This chain joins TRBV10-3 and TRBJ1-1, with D perhaps matching TRBD1 (5 bases). The CDR3 runs 14 residues. Germline V CDR1 and CDR2: ENHRY, SYGVKD. With 7 bases removed from V and 0 bases from J, the gap between germline ends came to 12 bases. The CDR3 spells CAITRGGMNTEAFF. As DNA, the CDR3 is TGTGCCATCACCCGCGGGGGGATGAACACTGAAGCTTTCTTT.

The table lists this clonotype with a few counts. This chain uses TRBV12-3 or TRBV12-4 with TRBJ2-1; D is perhaps TRBD2 (5 bases). This CDR3 is built from 16 residues. With 2 bases removed from V and 1 base from J, the gap between germline ends came to 12 bases. CDR3 DNA sequence: TGTGCCAGCAGTTTAATCCCCAGCGGTTCCTACAATGAGCAGTTCTTC. Translating gives CASSLIPSGSYNEQFF.

This clonotype was counted ten times or more. The V and J genes are TRBV5-1 and TRBJ2-4; D is uncertain. This CDR3 region has 14 residues. The V gene's germline CDR1 is SGHRS and CDR2 YFSETQ. The germline V and J ends were trimmed by 0 bases and 5 bases, with 9 bases remaining between them. In nucleotides, the CDR3 is TGCGCCAGCAGCTTGGGAGGCGGAGAAAACATTCAGTACTTC. Translating gives CASSLGGGENIQYF.

The chain couples TRBV3-1 to TRBJ2-1, with 11 bases matching TRBD2. The CDR3 runs 19 residues. With 4 bases clipped from V and 1 base from J, the junction kept 12 bases outside the gene matches. The V gene's germline CDR1 is LGHDT and CDR2 YNNKEL (reference sequence). The CDR3 DNA is TGTGCCAGCAGCCCCTATCGGCTAGCGGGGGGAAATTCCTACAATGAGCAGTTCTTC. It encodes CASSPYRLAGGNSYNEQFF.

The sample holds a few counts of this clonotype. The chain is built from TRBV7-2 and TRBJ2-7; 7 positions match TRBD2. The CDR3 contains 16 residues. CDR1 SGHTA and CDR2 FQGNSA come from the germline V gene. V trimming: 3 bases; J trimming: 0 bases; junction bases outside the gene matches: 8. The CDR3 here is CASSFLSGPNSYEQYF. DNA for the CDR3: TGTGCCAGCAGCTTTCTTAGCGGGCCGAACTCCTACGAGCAGTACTTC.

This clonotype came up once. V gene TRBV7-2 combines with J gene TRBJ2-3; TRBD2 matches at 11 bases. The germline V gene has CDR1 SGHTA and CDR2 FQGNSA. The CDR3 sequence is 17 residues long. Germline trimming cut 5 bases from V and 8 bases from J; bases unmatched to any gene: 15. CDR3 sequence: CASSKWGLAEKSGTQYF. The DNA of the CDR3 is TGTGCCAGCAGCAAGTGGGGACTAGCGGAAAAAAGTGGTACGCAGTATTTT.

The genes are TRBV15 and TRBJ1-2; TRBD1 might be the D (6 bases). V was shortened by 1 base and J by 5 bases, with 11 bases between the two germline ends. The CDR3 spans 14 residues. Germline CDR1 reads LNHNV; CDR2 reads YYDKDF (reference sequence). Here the CDR3 reads CATSRGTALYGYTF. Written as DNA, the CDR3 is TGTGCCACCAGCAGAGGGACAGCGCTTTATGGCTACACCTTC. Drawing the rest from reference TRBV15 and TRBJ1-2, the complete variable domain is DAMVIQNPRYQVTQFGKPVTLSCSQTLNHNVMYWYQQKSSQAPKLLFHYYDKDFNNEADTPDNFQSRRPNTSFCFLDIRSPGLGDTAMYLCATSRGTALYGYTFGSGTRLTVV.

This clonotype was observed a handful of times. This chain connects TRBV10-3 to TRBJ2-7, with TRBD1 as a possible D gene (8 bases). Trimming pared 5 bases from V and 5 bases from J, leaving 16 bases between. This CDR3 has 14 amino acids. Germline CDR1 is ENHRY and CDR2 is SYGVKD. DNA for the CDR3: TGTGCCATCAGTCTCACAGGGGGGGCAGACGAGCAGTACTTC. As protein: CAISLTGGADEQYF.

CDR3 nucleotide sequence: TGCAGTGCTAGGGACACAGGGGTGAGCTCCTACAATGAGCAGTTCTTC. It specifies CSARDTGVSSYNEQFF. The V and J genes are TRBV20-1 and TRBJ2-1; 7 positions match TRBD1. Trimming cost V 3 bases and J 0 bases; bases outside gene matches: 8. The CDR3 runs to 16 residues. Germline V CDR1 and CDR2: DFQATT, SNEGSKA (reference sequence).

This clonotype showed up just a few times. The CDR3 loop is CSALKGAGDTQYF. The CDR3 DNA follows: TGCAGTGCTCTTAAGGGGGCTGGAGATACGCAGTATTTT. The chain joins TRBV20-1 to TRBJ2-3; TRBD1 aligns across 7 bases. This CDR3 is 13 amino acids long. CDR1 and CDR2 (germline): DFQATT, SNEGSKA (reference sequence). V lost 5 bases and J lost 5; bases outside the gene matches: 7.

This clonotype turned up a few times. The rearrangement links TRBV28 to TRBJ2-7, with D perhaps TRBD1 (6 bases). The V and J ends lost 5 bases and 0 bases respectively, with 14 bases between them. The CDR3 runs 15 residues. In germline, CDR1 is MDHEN, CDR2 SYDVKM. The CDR3 nucleotides read TGTGCCAGCAGTCCCCACGGGACACTCTCCTACGAGCAGTACTTC. This sequence encodes CASSPHGTLSYEQYF.

There are many counts of this clonotype. The rearrangement links TRBV7-7 to TRBJ2-5, with 7 bases lining up with TRBD2. Germline V gives CDR1 SSHAT, CDR2 FNYEAQ (reference sequence). This CDR3 comprises 14 residues. The V segment lost 8 bases and the J segment 5 bases; nucleotides outside the gene matches: 11. The CDR3: CASSGGGTSETQYF. CDR3 DNA: TGTGCCAGCTCGGGAGGCGGGACGTCGGAGACCCAGTACTTC.

The V call is TRBV11-3, the J call TRBJ1-2, with TRBD1 matching over 8 bases. This CDR3 comprises 15 residues. Per germline, CDR1 SGHNT and CDR2 YENEEA. V was pared by 5 bases and J by 4 bases, with 9 bases of the junction left unmatched. The CDR3 region is CASSALGQGFYGYTF. CDR3 nucleotides: TGTGCCAGCAGCGCGCTAGGACAGGGTTTCTATGGCTACACCTTC.